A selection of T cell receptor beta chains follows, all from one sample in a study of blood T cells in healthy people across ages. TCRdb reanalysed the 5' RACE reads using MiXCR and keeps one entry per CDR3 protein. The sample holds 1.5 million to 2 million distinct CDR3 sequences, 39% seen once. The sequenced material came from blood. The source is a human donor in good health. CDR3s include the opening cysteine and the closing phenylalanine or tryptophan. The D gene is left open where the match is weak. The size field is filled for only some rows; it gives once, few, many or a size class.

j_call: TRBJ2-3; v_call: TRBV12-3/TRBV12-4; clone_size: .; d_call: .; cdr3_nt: TGTGCCAGCTCCAGGGTGGTTGGCACAGATACGCAGTATTTT; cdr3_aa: CASSRVVGTDTQYF
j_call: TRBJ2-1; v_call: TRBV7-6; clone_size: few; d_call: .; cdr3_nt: TGTGCCAGCAGCTCGCTGGGGGGAGAGATGGATGAGCAGTTCTTC; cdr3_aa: CASSSLGGEMDEQFF
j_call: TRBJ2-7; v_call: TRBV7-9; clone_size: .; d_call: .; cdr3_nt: TGTGCCAGCAGCTTAGGAAAGGGAGCCTCCTACGAGCAGTACTTC; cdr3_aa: CASSLGKGASYEQYF
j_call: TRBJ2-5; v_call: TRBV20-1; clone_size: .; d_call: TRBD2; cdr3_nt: TGCAGTGCTAGTCTTAGCGGGGGGATGGAGACCCAGTACTTC; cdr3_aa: CSASLSGGMETQYF
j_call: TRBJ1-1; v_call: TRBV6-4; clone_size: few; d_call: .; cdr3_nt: TGTGCCAGCACCAGCTCCAAGTTCATGAACACTGAAGCTTTCTTT; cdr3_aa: CASTSSKFMNTEAFF
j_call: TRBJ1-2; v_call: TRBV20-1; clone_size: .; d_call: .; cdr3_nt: TGCAGTGCTAGAGATCTTGGCGGTACCACGCGTTTTTATGGCTACACCTTC; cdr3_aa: CSARDLGGTTRFYGYTF
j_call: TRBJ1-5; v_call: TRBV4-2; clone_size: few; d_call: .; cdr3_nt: TGTGCCGCGGGGGCAGGGGATCCAAATCAGCCCCAGCATTTT; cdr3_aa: CAAGAGDPNQPQHF
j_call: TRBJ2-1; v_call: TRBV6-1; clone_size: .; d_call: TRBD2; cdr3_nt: TGTGCCAGCAGTGAATTTGGGGGGGGGAACAATGAGCAGTTCTTC; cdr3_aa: CASSEFGGGNNEQFF
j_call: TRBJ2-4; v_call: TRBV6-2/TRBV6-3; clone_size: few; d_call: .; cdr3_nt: TGTGCCAGCAGTCTGGGACACATGTACTTC; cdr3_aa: CASSLGHMYF
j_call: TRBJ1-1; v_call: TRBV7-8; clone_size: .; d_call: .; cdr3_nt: TGTGCCAGCACCCCCCGGCGGAACACTGAAGCTTTCTTT; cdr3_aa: CASTPRRNTEAFF
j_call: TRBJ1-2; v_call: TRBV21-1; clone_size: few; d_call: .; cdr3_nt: TGTGCCAGCAGCAGGCGAGGATCGGGGAACCACTATGGCTACACCTTC; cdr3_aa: CASSRRGSGNHYGYTF
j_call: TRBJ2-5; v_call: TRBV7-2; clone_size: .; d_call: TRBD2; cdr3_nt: TGTGCCAGCAGCGTTCGACTAGCCCAAGAGACCCAGTACTTC; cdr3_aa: CASSVRLAQETQYF
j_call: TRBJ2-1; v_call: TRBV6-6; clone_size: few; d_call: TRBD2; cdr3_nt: TGTGCCAGCAGATCCCTAGCGGGGGGGCTCTACAATGAGCAGTTCTTC; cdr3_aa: CASRSLAGGLYNEQFF
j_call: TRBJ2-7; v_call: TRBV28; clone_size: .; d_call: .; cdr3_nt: TGTGCCAGCAGTTTGACCTACCGGGACACTTCCTACGAGCAGTACTTC; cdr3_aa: CASSLTYRDTSYEQYF
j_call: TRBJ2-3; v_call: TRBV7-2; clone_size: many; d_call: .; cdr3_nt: TGTGCCAGCAGCCCCCACATGGGGGGGGCTAGACAGTTCGCAGATACGCAGTATTTT; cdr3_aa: CASSPHMGGARQFADTQYF
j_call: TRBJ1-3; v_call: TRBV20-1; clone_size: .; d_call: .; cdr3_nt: TGCAGTGCTAGCGAGATGAAGATGGCGGCCAACTCTGGAAACACCATATATTTT; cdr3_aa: CSASEMKMAANSGNTIYF
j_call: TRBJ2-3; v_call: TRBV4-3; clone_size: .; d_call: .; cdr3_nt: TGCGCCAGCAGCCAAGTCGTACTCACAGATACGCAGTATTTT; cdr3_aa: CASSQVVLTDTQYF
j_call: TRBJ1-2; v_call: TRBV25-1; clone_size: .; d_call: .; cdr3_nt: TGTGCCAGCAGTGACTACTTCCAAACGAACTATGGCTACACCTTC; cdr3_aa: CASSDYFQTNYGYTF
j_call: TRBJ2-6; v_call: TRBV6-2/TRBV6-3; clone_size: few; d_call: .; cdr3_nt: TGTGCCGGCCGGGACATCAACCCTGGGGCCAACGTCCTGACTTTC; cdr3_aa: CAGRDINPGANVLTF
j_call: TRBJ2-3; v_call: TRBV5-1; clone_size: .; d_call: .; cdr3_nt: TGCGCCAGCAGCTTCGACAGGAGTCGTACAGATACGCAGTATTTT; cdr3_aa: CASSFDRSRTDTQYF
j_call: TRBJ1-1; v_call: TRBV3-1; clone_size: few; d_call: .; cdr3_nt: TGTGCCAGCAGCCAATACCGACAGGACACTGAAGCTTTCTTT; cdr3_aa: CASSQYRQDTEAFF
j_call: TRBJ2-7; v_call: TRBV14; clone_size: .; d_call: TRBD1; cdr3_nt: TGTGCCAGCGGCCAAGAACAGGGGTTCTACGAGCAGTACTTC; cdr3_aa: CASGQEQGFYEQYF
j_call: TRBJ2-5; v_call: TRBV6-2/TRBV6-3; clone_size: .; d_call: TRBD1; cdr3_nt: TGTGCCGGCAGTTTTAGCAGGGGGAAGGAGACCCAGTACTTC; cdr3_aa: CAGSFSRGKETQYF
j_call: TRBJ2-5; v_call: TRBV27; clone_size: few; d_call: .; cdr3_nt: TGTGCCAGCAGTTTACTTCAGGGGGGGGGAGAGACCCAGTACTTC; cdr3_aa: CASSLLQGGGETQYF
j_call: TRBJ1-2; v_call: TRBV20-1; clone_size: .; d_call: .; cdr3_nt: TGCAGTGCTAGTCCCGGGGTCGCGGGAGGCTACACCTTC; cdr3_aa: CSASPGVAGGYTF
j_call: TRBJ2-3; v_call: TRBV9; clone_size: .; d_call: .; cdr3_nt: TGTGCCAGCAGTGCACAGGGACACACAGATACGCAGTATTTT; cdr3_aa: CASSAQGHTDTQYF